A single sample is the source of the 15 T cell receptor beta chains below, sequenced in a study of shared clonotypes between healthy human individuals. The naive CD8 fraction comprised CD45RO-negative cells positively selected for CCR7 and excluded terminally differentiated effector memory CD45RA+ cells. Sequencing was performed with immunoSEQ multiplex PCR; in TCRdb, only in-frame clones are kept and a portion is missing. The table records roughly 2,000,000 clones, 93% of them present only once. Sequencing used naive CD8+ T cells from PBMCs. Receptors were obtained from a man between 18 and 35 years old in good health. Some clones in this sample may be carry-over from other donors' samples.

V is TRBV19 and J is TRBJ2-6, with unresolved D. Per germline, CDR1 LNHDA and CDR2 SQIVND (reference sequence). This CDR3 has 16 residues. V lost 3 bases, J lost 3 bases, and 12 bases lay in between. The chain's CDR3 is CASSIGQAYGANVLTF. The CDR3 DNA sequence: TGTGCCAGTAGTATCGGGCAGGCCTATGGGGCCAACGTCCTGACTTTC.

The chain employs TRBV4-3 and TRBJ1-3; weak D call: TRBD1 (6 bases). V was clipped by 5 bases and J by 2 bases, with 13 bases between them. This CDR3 comprises 15 residues. The germline CDR1 and CDR2 sequences are LGHNA and YSLEER. For the CDR3, the DNA is TGCGCCAGCAGCTCCGGGACATTCGCTGGAAACACCATATATTTT. This encodes CASSSGTFAGNTIYF.

This clone was picked up one time. CDR3 bases: TGCGCCAGCAGCCAAGTCGGCGCTAGCGGACCTAACAATGAGCAGTTCTTC. It specifies CASSQVGASGPNNEQFF. This chain uses TRBV4-1 with TRBJ2-1, with 7 nucleotides matching TRBD2. The CDR3 spans 17 residues. Trimming removed 1 base from V and 5 bases from J; junction bases left unmatched: 11. The germline V gene encodes CDR1 MGHRA and CDR2 YSYEKL.

CDR3 loop: CASSVLSDNEQFF. CDR3 DNA sequence: TGTGCCAGCAGCGTACTATCAGACAATGAGCAGTTCTTC. The chain links TRBV9 to TRBJ2-1; D uncertain. The CDR3 loop spans 13 amino acids. Germline-derived CDR1 and CDR2 are SGDLS and YYNGEE. V was shortened by 1 base and J by 5 bases, with 7 bases between the two germline ends.

The chain recombines TRBV5-4 with TRBJ2-7; 7 bases agree with TRBD1. The CDR3 runs to 15 residues. Trimming removed 4 bases from V and 4 bases from J; junction bases left unmatched: 11. CDR1 is SGHNT, CDR2 YYREEE, per germline (reference sequence). CDR3 in amino acids: CASSKLRDSPYEQYF. CDR3 nucleotide sequence: TGTGCCAGCAGCAAACTACGGGACAGCCCTTACGAGCAGTACTTC. Looking up the rest from reference TRBV5-4 and TRBJ2-7 gives the full variable domain: ETGVTQSPTHLIKTRGQQVTLRCSSQSGHNTVSWYQQALGQGPQFIFQYYREEENGRGNFPPRFSGLQFPNYSSELNVNALELDDSALYLCASSKLRDSPYEQYFGPGTRLTVT.

This clone was seen a few times. The chain is built from TRBV27 and TRBJ1-1, with TRBD1 matching over 10 bases. The junction had 4 bases not matched to a gene; V was cut back by 4 bases and J by 8 bases. Per germline, CDR1 MNHEY and CDR2 SMNVEV (reference sequence). The CDR3 sequence is 13 residues long. Here the CDR3 DNA reads TGTGCCAGCAGTTACGGGACAGGGGCAGAAGCTTTCTTT. This sequence encodes CASSYGTGAEAFF.

The chain couples TRBV19 to TRBJ2-7; TRBD2 is a possible D gene (6 bases). V was clipped by 3 bases and J by 3 bases, with 9 bases between them. The V gene's germline CDR1 is LNHDA and CDR2 SQIVND (reference sequence). The CDR3 spans 13 residues. This CDR3 reads CASSMGTYYEQYF. CDR3 DNA sequence: TGTGCCAGTAGTATGGGGACTTACTACGAGCAGTACTTC.

The chain couples TRBV19 to TRBJ1-2; a weak D match, TRBD1 (6 bases). V lost 9 bases and J lost 2, with 13 bases in between. CDR1 and CDR2 from the germline V gene are LNHDA and SQIVND (reference sequence). The CDR3 covers 13 residues. Here the CDR3 reads CASNPGQNYGYTF. The DNA of the CDR3 is TGTGCCAGCAACCCCGGACAGAACTATGGCTACACCTTC.

Notes on this clone: This sample includes further DNA sequences coding for the same CDR3. This chain links TRBV29-1 with TRBJ1-3; possible D gene TRBD1, 5 bases. Trimming pared 7 bases from V and 4 bases from J, leaving 11 bases between. Germline-derived CDR1 and CDR2 are SQVTM and ANQGSEA. There are 12 residues in the CDR3. The CDR3 reads CSATRGGNTIYF. As DNA, the CDR3 is TGCAGCGCCACCCGGGGGGGAAACACCATATATTTT.

This clone was seen a single time. The rearrangement joins TRBV2 to TRBJ2-7; tentative D call: TRBD2 (5 bases). CDR3 size: 14 residues. Germline V gives CDR1 SNHLY, CDR2 FYNNEI. Trimming took off 6 bases at V and 3 bases at J, with 15 bases between the two ends. The CDR3 is CASRTPRGNYEQYF. The CDR3 bases are TGTGCCAGCAGGACACCAAGAGGGAACTACGAGCAGTACTTC.

Of note for this clone: The same CDR3 can be traced to other DNA sequences in this sample. J is TRBJ2-1 and V is TRBV7-8, with D possibly matching TRBD2 (6 bases). This CDR3 is built from 15 residues. Per germline, CDR1 SGHVS and CDR2 FQNEAQ. Trimming took 1 base from V and 4 from J, leaving 11 bases between them. CDR3 nucleotides: TGTGCCAGCAGCTTAGGATTAGCGGCATACAATGAGCAGTTCTTC. Its translation is CASSLGLAAYNEQFF. Using reference TRBV7-8 and TRBJ2-1 for the parts outside the CDR3, the full variable domain is GAGVSQSPRYKVAKRGQDVALRCDPISGHVSLFWYQQALGQGPEFLTYFQNEAQLDKSGLPSDRFFAERPEGSVSTLKIQRTQQEDSAVYLCASSLGLAAYNEQFFGPGTRLTVL.

The V call is TRBV27, the J call TRBJ2-1; no definite D call. V was cut by 2 bases and J by 9 bases, with 14 bases left in between. In germline, CDR1 is MNHEY, CDR2 SMNVEV (reference sequence). This CDR3 contains 14 residues. This chain's CDR3 is CASSLTGAPVEQFF. DNA for the CDR3: TGTGCCAGCAGTTTAACCGGAGCTCCGGTTGAGCAGTTCTTC.

The V and J genes are TRBV27 and TRBJ2-7; TRBD2 matches 16 bases. CDR1 and CDR2 (germline): MNHEY, SMNVEV (reference sequence). Unmatched junction bases numbered 17, after V lost 11 bases and J lost 4 bases. The CDR3 loop spans 18 amino acids. CDR3 region: CASISNRGTSGRVYEQYF. In DNA, the CDR3 is TGTGCCTCTATTTCAAATCGAGGGACTAGCGGGAGGGTGTACGAGCAGTACTTC.

In this sample, this clone turned up once. V gene TRBV29-1 combines with J gene TRBJ2-6, with unresolved D. Germline loops: CDR1 SQVTM, CDR2 ANQGSEA. This CDR3 comprises 13 residues. The germline V and J ends were trimmed by 4 bases and 2 bases, with 6 bases remaining between them. Here the CDR3 DNA reads TGCAGCGTTGGAGGACCTGGGGCCAACGTCCTGACTTTC. This encodes CSVGGPGANVLTF.

The rearrangement links TRBV4-3 to TRBJ2-6; the match to TRBD1 covers 9 bases. The CDR3 sequence is 18 residues long. V was pared by 0 bases and J by 1 base, with 4 bases of the junction left unmatched. The germline gives CDR1 LGHNA, CDR2 YSLEER. CDR3 nucleotides: TGCGCCAGCAGCCAAGATCCACAGGGGGCATCTGGGGCCAACGTCCTGACTTTC. Its protein product is CASSQDPQGASGANVLTF.